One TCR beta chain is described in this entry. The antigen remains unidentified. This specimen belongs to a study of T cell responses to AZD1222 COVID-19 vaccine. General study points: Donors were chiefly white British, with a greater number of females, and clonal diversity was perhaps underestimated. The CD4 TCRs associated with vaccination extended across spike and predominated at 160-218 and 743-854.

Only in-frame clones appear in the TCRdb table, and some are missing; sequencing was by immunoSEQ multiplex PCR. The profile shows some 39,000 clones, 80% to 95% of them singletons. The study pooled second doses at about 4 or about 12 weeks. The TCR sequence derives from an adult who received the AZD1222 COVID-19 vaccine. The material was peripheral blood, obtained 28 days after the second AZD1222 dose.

CDR3 sequence: CASSYAFRDGGKLFF. In DNA form, the CDR3 reads TGTGCCAGCAGTTACGCGTTCAGGGACGGCGGAAAACTGTTTTTT. This rearrangement joins TRBV6-5 to TRBJ1-4; TRBD1 might be the D (5 bases). The germline V and J ends were trimmed by 2 bases and 10 bases, with 17 bases remaining between them. The CDR3 length is 15 residues. Per the germline V gene, CDR1 is MNHEY and CDR2 is SVGAGI.